The clone carrying this T cell receptor (beta chain) was counted ten times or more. What it recognizes is unknown. This record comes from a study of immune heterogeneity within non-small cell lung tumors. Points from the study as a whole: Individual patients had largely distinct high-frequency T-cell receptor beta clonotypes.

The TCR beta CDR3 region was amplified by multiplex PCR employing 32 V and 13 J primers. One entry per CDR3 protein, called by TCRdb with MiXCR from the multiplex PCR reads. Among about 34,000 distinct CDR3 sequences listed, approximately 30% were seen once. Bulk tumor genomic DNA served as template, at around 600 ng per sample. In surgery, several biopsies were collected from each primary tumor at widely spaced sites. Curative surgery was undertaken by patients, who had untreated, newly diagnosed non-small cell lung cancer. Having surgery with curative intent, the donors were patients newly diagnosed with non-small cell lung cancer. V gave up 5 bases and J gave up 7 bases, with 18 bases separating them. CDR1 LNHDA and CDR2 SQIVND come from the germline V gene (reference sequence). The CDR3 consists of 15 residues.

The gene calls are TRBV19 and TRBJ2-1; D may correspond to TRBD1 or TRBD2 (5 bases each). Sequenced: lung tumor tissue. The receptor's source is a man aged 35 to 55 with non-small cell lung cancer. For the CDR3, the DNA is TGTGCCAGTAGTTTCTCCGGGACCCTCGGGAATGAGCAGTTCTTC. Its translation is CASSFSGTLGNEQFF.